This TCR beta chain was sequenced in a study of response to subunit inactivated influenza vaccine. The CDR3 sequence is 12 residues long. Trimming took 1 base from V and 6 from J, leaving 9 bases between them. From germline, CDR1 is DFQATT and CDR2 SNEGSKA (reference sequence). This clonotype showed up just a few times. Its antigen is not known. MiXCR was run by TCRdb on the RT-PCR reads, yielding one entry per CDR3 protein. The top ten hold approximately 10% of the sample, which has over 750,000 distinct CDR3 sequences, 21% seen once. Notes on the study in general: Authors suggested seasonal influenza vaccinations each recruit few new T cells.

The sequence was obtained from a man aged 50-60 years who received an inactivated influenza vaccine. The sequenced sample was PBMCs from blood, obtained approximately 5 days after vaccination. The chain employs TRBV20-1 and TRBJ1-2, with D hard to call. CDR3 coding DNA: TGCAGTGCTAGAGCTCCTGACAATGGCTACACCTTC. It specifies CSARAPDNGYTF.